This T cell receptor (beta chain) is from a study of technical replicates of blood from several donors. Measured with immunoSEQ multiplex PCR; TCRdb has only the in-frame clones, and not every one. The sample contains some 87,000 clones, around 90% of which appear only once. Germline CDR1 is ENHRY and CDR2 is SYGVKD. The V and J ends lost 8 bases and 4 bases, in that order; junction bases with no gene match: 8. This CDR3 has 14 amino acids. This receptor was identified in a human donor in good health. This chain uses TRBV10-3 with TRBJ2-7; 10 bases agree with TRBD1. Sequences were obtained from T cells isolated from PBMCs. Here the CDR3 reads CAILLTGGSYEQYF. CDR3 nucleotides: TGTGCCATCCTCCTGACAGGGGGCTCTTACGAGCAGTACTTC.